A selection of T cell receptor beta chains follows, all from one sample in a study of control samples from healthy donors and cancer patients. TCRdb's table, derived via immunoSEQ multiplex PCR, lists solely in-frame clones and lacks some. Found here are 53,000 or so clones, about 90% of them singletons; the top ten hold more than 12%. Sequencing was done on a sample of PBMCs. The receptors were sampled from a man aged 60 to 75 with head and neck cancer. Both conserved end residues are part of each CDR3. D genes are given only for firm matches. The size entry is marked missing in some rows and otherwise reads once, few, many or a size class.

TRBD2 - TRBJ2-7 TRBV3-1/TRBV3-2 CASSQLAAFYEQYF TGTGCCAGCAGCCAACTAGCGGCATTCTACGAGCAGTACTTC
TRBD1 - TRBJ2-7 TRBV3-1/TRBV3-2 CASSQVLTGTGRYEQYF TGTGCCAGCAGCCAAGTATTGACCGGGACAGGGAGGTACGAGCAGTACTTC
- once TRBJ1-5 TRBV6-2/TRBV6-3 CASSYWQGSDQPQHF TGTGCCAGCAGTTACTGGCAGGGTTCGGACCAGCCCCAGCATTTT
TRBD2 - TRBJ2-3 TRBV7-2 CASRRGSSTDTQYF TGTGCCAGCAGGCGGGGGAGTAGCACAGATACGCAGTATTTT
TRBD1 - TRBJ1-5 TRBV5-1 CASREGGDQPQHF TGCGCCAGCAGAGAAGGGGGCGATCAGCCCCAGCATTTT
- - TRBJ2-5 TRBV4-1 CASSQVGRAPETQYF TGCGCCAGCAGCCAAGTGGGCAGGGCCCCCGAGACCCAGTACTTC
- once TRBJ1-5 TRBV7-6 CASSLAYGQPQHF TGTGCCAGCAGCTTAGCTTACGGACAGCCCCAGCATTTT
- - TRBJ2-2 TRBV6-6 CASKGGGNTGELFF TGTGCCAGCAAGGGGGGCGGGAACACCGGGGAGCTGTTTTTT
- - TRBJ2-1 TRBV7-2 CASSLGGRNSNEQFF TGTGCCAGCAGCTTAGGGGGACGTAACTCCAATGAGCAGTTCTTC
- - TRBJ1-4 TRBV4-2 CASSPSDSHNEKLFF TGTGCCAGCAGCCCAAGCGACAGCCACAATGAAAAACTGTTTTTT
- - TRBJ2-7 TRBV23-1 CASSQLTVSEYEQYF TGCGCCAGCAGTCAATTGACGGTGTCGGAATACGAGCAGTACTTC
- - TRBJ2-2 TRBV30 CAWRTGPGTSTGELFF TGTGCCTGGAGAACAGGACCGGGGACGAGCACCGGGGAGCTGTTTTTT
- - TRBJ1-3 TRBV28 CASSNQGISGNTIYF TGTGCCAGCAGCAATCAGGGCATCTCTGGAAACACCATATATTTT
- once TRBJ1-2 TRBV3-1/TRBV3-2 CASSPVTGPYGYTF TGTGCCAGCAGTCCCGTCACAGGGCCATATGGCTACACCTTC